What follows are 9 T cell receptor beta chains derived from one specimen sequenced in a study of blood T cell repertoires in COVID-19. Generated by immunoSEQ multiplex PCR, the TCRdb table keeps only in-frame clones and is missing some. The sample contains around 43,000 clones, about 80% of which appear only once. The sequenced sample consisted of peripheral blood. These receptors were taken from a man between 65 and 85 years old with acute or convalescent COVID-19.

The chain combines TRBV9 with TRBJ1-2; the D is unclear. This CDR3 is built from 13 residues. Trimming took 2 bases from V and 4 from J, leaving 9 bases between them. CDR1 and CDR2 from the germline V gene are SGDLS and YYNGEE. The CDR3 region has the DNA TGTGCCAGCAGCGTCGGCGGGCCCTATGGCTACACCTTC. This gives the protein CASSVGGPYGYTF.

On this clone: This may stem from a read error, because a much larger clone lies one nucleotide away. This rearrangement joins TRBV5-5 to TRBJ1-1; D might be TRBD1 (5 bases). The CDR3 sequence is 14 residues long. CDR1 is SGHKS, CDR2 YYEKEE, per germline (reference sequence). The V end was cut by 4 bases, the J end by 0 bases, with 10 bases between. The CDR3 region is CASSPTEMNTEAFF. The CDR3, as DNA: TGTGCCAGCAGCCCGACAGAGATGAACACTGAAGCTTTCTTT.

The chain's CDR3 is CAWSVGGGTDTQYF. CDR3 coding DNA: TGTGCCTGGAGTGTTGGAGGGGGCACAGATACGCAGTATTTT. This sequence joins TRBV30 and TRBJ2-3, with D possibly being TRBD2 (6 bases). Germline loops: CDR1 GTSNPN, CDR2 SVGIG (reference sequence). The CDR3 is 14 residues long. V lost 0 bases and J 1 base, leaving 8 bases between the germline ends.

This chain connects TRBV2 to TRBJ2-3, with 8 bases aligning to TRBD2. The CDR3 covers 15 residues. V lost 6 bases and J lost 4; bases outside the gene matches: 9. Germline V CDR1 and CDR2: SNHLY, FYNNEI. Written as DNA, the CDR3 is TGTGCCAGCAGCGCGAAGCGGGGGAGGGCAGATACGCAGTATTTT. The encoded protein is CASSAKRGRADTQYF. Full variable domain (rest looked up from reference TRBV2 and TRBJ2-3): EPEVTQTPSHQVTQMGQEVILRCVPISNHLYFYWYRQILGQKVEFLVSFYNNEISEKSEIFDDQFSVERPDGSNFTLKIRSTKLEDSAMYFCASSAKRGRADTQYFGPGTRLTVL.

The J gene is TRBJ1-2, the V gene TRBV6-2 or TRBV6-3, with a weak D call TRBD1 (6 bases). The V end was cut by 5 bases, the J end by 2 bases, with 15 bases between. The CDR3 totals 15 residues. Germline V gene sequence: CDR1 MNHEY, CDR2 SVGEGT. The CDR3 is CASSPNREGNYGYTF. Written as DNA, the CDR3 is TGTGCCAGCAGTCCCAACAGGGAGGGCAACTATGGCTACACCTTC.

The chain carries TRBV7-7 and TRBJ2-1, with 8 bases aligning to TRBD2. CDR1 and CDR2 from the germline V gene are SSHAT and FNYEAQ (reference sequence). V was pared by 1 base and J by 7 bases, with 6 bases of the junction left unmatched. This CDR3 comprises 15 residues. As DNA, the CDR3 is TGTGCCAGCAGCTTAGACGGGGGGGCAAGGAATGAGCAGTTCTTC. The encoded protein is CASSLDGGARNEQFF.

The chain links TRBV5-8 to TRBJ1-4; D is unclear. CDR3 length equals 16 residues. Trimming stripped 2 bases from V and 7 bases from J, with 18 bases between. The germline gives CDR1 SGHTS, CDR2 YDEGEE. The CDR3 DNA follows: TGTGCCAGCAGCTTCGGGTGGACGGACTATTCTGAAAAACTGTTTTTT. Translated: CASSFGWTDYSEKLFF.

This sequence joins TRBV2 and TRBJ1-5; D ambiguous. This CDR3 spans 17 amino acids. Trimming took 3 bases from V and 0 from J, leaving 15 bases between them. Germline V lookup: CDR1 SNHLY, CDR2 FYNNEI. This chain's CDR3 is CASSETFVGYSNQPQHF. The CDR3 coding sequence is TGTGCCAGCAGTGAGACATTCGTGGGTTATAGCAATCAGCCCCAGCATTTT.

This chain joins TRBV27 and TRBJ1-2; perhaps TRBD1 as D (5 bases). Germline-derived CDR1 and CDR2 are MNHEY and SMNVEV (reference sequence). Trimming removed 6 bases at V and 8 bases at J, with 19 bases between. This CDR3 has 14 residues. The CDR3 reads CASRGSGGKRGYTF. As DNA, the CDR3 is TGTGCCAGCAGGGGATCCGGGGGGAAACGGGGCTACACCTTC.